This is a list of T cell receptor beta chains from one sample in a study of blood T cells in healthy people across ages. TCRdb processed the 5' RACE reads anew with MiXCR; each CDR3 protein has one entry. The table has fewer than 600,000 distinct CDR3 sequences, around 27% seen once. These data were also reused for a study on T cells of mothers and their children.

The sequencing input was blood. These receptors came from a boy aged 2 to 9 in good health. CDR3s include the opening cysteine and the closing phenylalanine or tryptophan. The D gene is left open where the match is weak. Not every row has a clone size; where given, it reads once, few, many or a size class.

v_gene,d_gene,abundance,j_gene,CDR3aa,CDR3nt
TRBV2,NA,NA,TRBJ2-3,CASILEGDTQYF,TGTGCCAGCATCCTCGAGGGAGATACGCAGTATTTT
TRBV10-3,NA,NA,TRBJ2-7,CAIRDSSSYEQYF,TGTGCCATCCGGGATTCCAGCTCCTACGAGCAGTACTTC
TRBV6-5,NA,NA,TRBJ1-2,CASSFLGTAYGYTF,TGTGCCAGCAGTTTTCTCGGGACGGCCTATGGCTACACCTTC
TRBV7-8,NA,few,TRBJ2-6,CASLEGQYYSGANVLTF,TGTGCCAGCCTCGAAGGACAGTACTACTCTGGGGCCAACGTCCTGACTTTC
TRBV10-3,TRBD2,NA,TRBJ2-5,CVISDGASGPRETQYF,TGTGTCATCAGTGACGGGGCTAGCGGGCCAAGGGAGACCCAGTACTTC
TRBV5-1,TRBD1,NA,TRBJ2-1,CASSLAPGQGINEQFF,TGCGCCAGCAGCTTGGCCCCGGGACAGGGAATTAATGAGCAGTTCTTC
TRBV12-3/TRBV12-4,NA,few,TRBJ2-1,CASSLVGGITYNEQFF,TGTGCCAGCAGTTTAGTTGGGGGGATAACCTACAATGAGCAGTTCTTC
TRBV4-3,TRBD2,NA,TRBJ2-5,CASSQDGVASGLGETQYF,TGCGCCAGCAGCCAAGATGGGGTGGCTAGCGGATTGGGAGAGACCCAGTACTTC
TRBV4-3,NA,NA,TRBJ1-2,CASSPTTGTSANYGYTF,TGCGCCAGCAGCCCGACCACCGGGACATCAGCTAACTATGGCTACACCTTC
TRBV6-1,NA,NA,TRBJ1-5,CASSEGPRGNQPQHF,TGTGCCAGCAGTGAAGGGCCGCGGGGCAATCAGCCCCAGCATTTT
TRBV15,NA,NA,TRBJ2-7,CATSRDLGSEQYF,TGTGCCACCAGCAGAGATCTAGGGAGCGAGCAGTACTTC
TRBV6-2/TRBV6-3,NA,NA,TRBJ2-5,CASTGRGQETQYF,TGTGCCAGCACGGGGCGGGGACAAGAGACCCAGTACTTC
TRBV7-3,TRBD2,NA,TRBJ2-2,CASSSPPGIAGGPSTGELFF,TGTGCCAGCAGCTCCCCCCCCGGGATAGCGGGGGGGCCGTCAACCGGGGAGCTGTTTTTT
TRBV29-1,TRBD1,NA,TRBJ2-5,CSVKQGQETQYF,TGCAGCGTCAAACAGGGGCAAGAGACCCAGTACTTC
TRBV7-9,NA,NA,TRBJ1-4,CASSFLRATNEKLFF,TGTGCCAGCAGCTTCCTCAGAGCAACTAATGAAAAACTGTTTTTT
TRBV6-5,NA,few,TRBJ1-5,CASSRGQDQPQHF,TGTGCCAGCAGTCGGGGGCAGGACCAGCCCCAGCATTTT
TRBV5-5,NA,NA,TRBJ2-7,CASSLYILREPYEQYF,TGTGCCAGCAGCTTGTACATACTACGAGAGCCCTACGAGCAGTACTTC
TRBV7-2,NA,few,TRBJ2-1,CASSLVGRLGVDLDEQFF,TGTGCCAGCAGCTTAGTAGGCAGACTAGGGGTCGACCTGGATGAGCAGTTCTTC
TRBV6-5,NA,NA,TRBJ2-5,CTSRLAESGTQCF,TGTACCAGCAGACTCGCAGAATCAGGGACCCAGTGCTTC
TRBV3-1,TRBD1,few,TRBJ2-4,CASSQGVWQGANIQYF,TGTGCCAGCAGCCAAGGTGTCTGGCAGGGGGCGAACATTCAGTACTTC
TRBV6-1,TRBD2,NA,TRBJ2-3,CASSPRISGGPRDTQYF,TGTGCCAGCAGTCCTCGGATTAGCGGGGGGCCGCGAGATACGCAGTATTTT
TRBV20-1,TRBD1,NA,TRBJ1-1,CSARDAGGEDTEAFF,TGCAGTGCTAGGGATGCAGGGGGCGAAGACACTGAAGCTTTCTTT
TRBV19,TRBD2,few,TRBJ2-1,CASSSGAGALYNEQFF,TGTGCCAGTAGTTCCGGAGCGGGAGCTCTCTACAATGAGCAGTTCTTC
TRBV19,NA,NA,TRBJ2-2,CASDRGTGELFF,TGTGCCAGTGACCGGGGCACCGGGGAGCTGTTTTTT
TRBV6-5,TRBD1,NA,TRBJ1-5,CASSSEQGAQPQHF,TGTGCCAGCAGTAGCGAACAGGGGGCTCAGCCCCAGCATTTT
TRBV27,TRBD2,few,TRBJ2-7,CASSSRTRNYEQYF,TGTGCCAGCAGTTCCCGGACTAGAAACTACGAGCAGTACTTC
TRBV13,TRBD1,few,TRBJ1-3,CASSSGTVGNTIYF,TGTGCCAGCAGCTCCGGGACAGTTGGAAACACCATATATTTT
TRBV7-8,TRBD1,NA,TRBJ1-4,CASSLGQGLLGELFF,TGTGCCAGCAGTCTCGGACAGGGTCTCCTAGGGGAACTGTTTTTT
TRBV12-3/TRBV12-4,TRBD1,many,TRBJ2-5,CASRDGTDQETQYF,TGTGCCAGCAGGGACGGGACAGACCAAGAGACCCAGTACTTC
TRBV3-1,NA,few,TRBJ1-1,CASSPLAKNTEAFF,TGTGCCAGCAGCCCACTCGCTAAGAACACTGAAGCTTTCTTT
TRBV11-2,NA,NA,TRBJ2-1,CASSLGYDRIGGYNEQFF,TGTGCCAGCAGCTTAGGCTATGACAGGATCGGTGGGTACAATGAGCAGTTCTTC
TRBV12-3/TRBV12-4,NA,NA,TRBJ2-7,CASSFGVGSDYEQYF,TGTGCCAGCAGTTTCGGAGTTGGGTCAGACTACGAGCAGTACTTC
TRBV28,NA,NA,TRBJ1-1,CASSSPGTGDTEAFF,TGTGCCAGCAGTTCACCCGGGACGGGGGACACTGAAGCTTTCTTT
TRBV5-1,TRBD1,few,TRBJ2-3,CASRLGQGGTDTQYF,TGCGCCAGCAGACTGGGACAGGGTGGCACAGATACGCAGTATTTT
TRBV20-1,TRBD2,NA,TRBJ2-3,CSARATSGRALSTDTQYF,TGCAGTGCTAGAGCAACTAGCGGGAGGGCCTTAAGCACAGATACGCAGTATTTT
TRBV7-2,NA,NA,TRBJ2-7,CASSLAINEQYF,TGTGCCAGCAGCTTAGCGATTAACGAGCAGTACTTC
TRBV7-8,TRBD1,NA,TRBJ2-1,CASRSGGTENNEQFF,TGTGCCAGCAGGTCCGGTGGGACAGAGAACAATGAGCAGTTCTTC
TRBV6-2/TRBV6-3,NA,few,TRBJ1-1,CASSSPGDGNTEAFF,TGTGCCAGCAGTTCCCCGGGGGACGGGAACACTGAAGCTTTCTTT
TRBV7-2,TRBD2,NA,TRBJ2-3,CASSLAIGLGDTQYF,TGTGCCAGCAGCTTAGCCATAGGACTAGGAGATACGCAGTATTTT
TRBV12-3/TRBV12-4,NA,NA,TRBJ1-4,CASSFTEEGEKLFF,TGTGCCAGCAGTTTCACGGAAGAAGGAGAAAAACTGTTTTTT
TRBV27,NA,NA,TRBJ2-7,CASSLGWLYEQYF,TGTGCCAGCAGTTTGGGTTGGCTCTACGAGCAGTACTTC
TRBV5-1,NA,many,TRBJ1-4,CASSFGGSNEKLFF,TGCGCCAGCAGCTTCGGGGGGAGTAATGAAAAACTGTTTTTT
TRBV3-1,NA,few,TRBJ2-7,CASSPAAAKTYEQYF,TGTGCCAGCAGCCCCGCGGCGGCTAAAACCTACGAGCAGTACTTC
TRBV29-1,NA,NA,TRBJ2-7,CSVVGGRQTPYEQYF,TGCAGCGTTGTTGGGGGCCGACAGACCCCTTACGAGCAGTACTTC
TRBV6-1,NA,few,TRBJ2-5,CASRAGEQETQYF,TGTGCCAGCAGGGCCGGAGAACAAGAGACCCAGTACTTC
TRBV7-8,TRBD1,few,TRBJ2-5,CASSIHRGETQYF,TGTGCCAGCAGCATCCACAGGGGGGAGACCCAGTACTTC
TRBV7-9,NA,NA,TRBJ1-4,CASSLVAGTEKLFF,TGTGCCAGCAGCTTAGTGGCAGGGACAGAAAAACTGTTTTTT
TRBV15,NA,NA,TRBJ2-3,CATSGNPPGTDTQYF,TGTGCCACCAGCGGAAACCCCCCGGGCACAGATACGCAGTATTTT
TRBV6-5,NA,few,TRBJ1-6,CASTSTPTAYNSPLHF,TGTGCCAGCACTTCCACCCCGACAGCATATAATTCACCCCTTCACTTT
TRBV5-6,NA,few,TRBJ2-7,CASSAAGDLWGEQYF,TGTGCCAGCAGCGCGGCCGGGGACTTATGGGGCGAGCAGTACTTC
TRBV24-1,NA,NA,TRBJ2-2,CATSSGGFPGELFF,TGTGCCACCAGTAGTGGGGGATTCCCCGGGGAGCTGTTTTTT
TRBV12-3/TRBV12-4,TRBD2,NA,TRBJ2-3,CASGLAGRNTDVQYF,TGTGCCAGCGGGTTAGCCGGGAGGAACACAGATGTGCAGTATTTT
TRBV7-9,NA,many,TRBJ2-7,CASSLVTPSSYEQYF,TGTGCCAGCAGCTTAGTCACCCCTAGCTCCTACGAGCAGTACTTC
TRBV27,TRBD2,NA,TRBJ2-1,CASSFVPWLAGANEQFF,TGTGCCAGCAGTTTCGTCCCGTGGCTAGCGGGAGCCAATGAGCAGTTCTTC
TRBV2,NA,NA,TRBJ1-2,CASSLEGRGVGYTF,TGTGCCAGCAGTCTGGAAGGCAGGGGAGTCGGCTACACCTTC